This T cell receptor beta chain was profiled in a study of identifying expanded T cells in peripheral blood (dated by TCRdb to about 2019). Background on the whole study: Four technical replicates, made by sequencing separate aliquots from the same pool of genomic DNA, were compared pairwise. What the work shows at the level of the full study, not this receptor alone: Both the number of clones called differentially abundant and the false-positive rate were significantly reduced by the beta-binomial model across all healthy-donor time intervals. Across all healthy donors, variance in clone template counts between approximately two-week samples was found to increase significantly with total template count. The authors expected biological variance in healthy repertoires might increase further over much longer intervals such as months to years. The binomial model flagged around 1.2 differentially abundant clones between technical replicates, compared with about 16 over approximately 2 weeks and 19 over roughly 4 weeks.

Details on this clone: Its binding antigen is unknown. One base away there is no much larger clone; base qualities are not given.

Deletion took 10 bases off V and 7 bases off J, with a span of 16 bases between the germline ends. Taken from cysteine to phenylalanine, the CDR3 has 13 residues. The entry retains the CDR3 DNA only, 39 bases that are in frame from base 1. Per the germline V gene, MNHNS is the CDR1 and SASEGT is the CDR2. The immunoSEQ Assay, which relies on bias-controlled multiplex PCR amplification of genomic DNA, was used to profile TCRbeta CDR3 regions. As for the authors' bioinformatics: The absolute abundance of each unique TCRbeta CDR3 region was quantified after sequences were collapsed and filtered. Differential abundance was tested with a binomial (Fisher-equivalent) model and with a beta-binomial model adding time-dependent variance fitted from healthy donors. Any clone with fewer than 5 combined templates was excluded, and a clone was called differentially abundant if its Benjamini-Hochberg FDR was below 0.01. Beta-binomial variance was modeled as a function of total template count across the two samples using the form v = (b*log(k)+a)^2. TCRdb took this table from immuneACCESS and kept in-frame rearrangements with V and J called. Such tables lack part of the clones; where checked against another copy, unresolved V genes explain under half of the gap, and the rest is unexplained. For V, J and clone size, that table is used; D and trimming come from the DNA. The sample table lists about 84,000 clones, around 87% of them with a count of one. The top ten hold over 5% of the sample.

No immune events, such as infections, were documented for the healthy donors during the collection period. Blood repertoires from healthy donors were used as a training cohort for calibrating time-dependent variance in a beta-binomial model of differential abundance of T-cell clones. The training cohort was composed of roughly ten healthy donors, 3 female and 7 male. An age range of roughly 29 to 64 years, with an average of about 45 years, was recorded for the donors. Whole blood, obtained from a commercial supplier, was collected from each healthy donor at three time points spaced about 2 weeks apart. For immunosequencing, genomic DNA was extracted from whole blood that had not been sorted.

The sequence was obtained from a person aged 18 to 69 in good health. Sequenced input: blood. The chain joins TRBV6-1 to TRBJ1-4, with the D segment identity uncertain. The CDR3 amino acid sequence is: CATLQTNSEKLFF. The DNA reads TGTGCCACCCTACAGACGAATAGTGAAAAACTGTTTTTT.